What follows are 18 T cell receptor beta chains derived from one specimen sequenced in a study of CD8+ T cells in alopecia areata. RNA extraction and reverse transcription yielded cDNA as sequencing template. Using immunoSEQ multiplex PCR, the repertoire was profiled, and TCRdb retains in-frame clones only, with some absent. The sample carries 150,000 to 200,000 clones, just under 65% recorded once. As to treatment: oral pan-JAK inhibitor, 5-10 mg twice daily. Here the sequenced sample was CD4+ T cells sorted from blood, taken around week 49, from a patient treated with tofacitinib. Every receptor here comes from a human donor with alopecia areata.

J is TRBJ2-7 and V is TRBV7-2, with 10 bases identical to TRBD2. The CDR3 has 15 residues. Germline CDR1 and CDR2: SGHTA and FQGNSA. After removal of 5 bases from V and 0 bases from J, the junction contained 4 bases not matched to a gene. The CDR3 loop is CASSPVAGGSYEQYF. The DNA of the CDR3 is TGTGCCAGCAGCCCAGTAGCGGGGGGCTCCTACGAGCAGTACTTC.

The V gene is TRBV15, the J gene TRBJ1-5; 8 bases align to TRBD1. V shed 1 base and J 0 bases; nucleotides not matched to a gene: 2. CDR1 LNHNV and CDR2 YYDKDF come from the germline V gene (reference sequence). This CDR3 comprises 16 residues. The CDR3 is CATSRGTGTSNQPQHF. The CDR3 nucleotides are TGTGCCACCAGCAGAGGGACAGGGACTAGCAATCAGCCCCAGCATTTT.

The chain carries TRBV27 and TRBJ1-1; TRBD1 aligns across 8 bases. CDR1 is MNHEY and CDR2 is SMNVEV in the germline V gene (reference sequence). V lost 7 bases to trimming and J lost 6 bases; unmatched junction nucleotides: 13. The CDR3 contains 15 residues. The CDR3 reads CASITRTGMLAEAFF. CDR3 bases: TGTGCCAGCATAACCAGGACAGGGATGTTGGCTGAAGCTTTCTTT.

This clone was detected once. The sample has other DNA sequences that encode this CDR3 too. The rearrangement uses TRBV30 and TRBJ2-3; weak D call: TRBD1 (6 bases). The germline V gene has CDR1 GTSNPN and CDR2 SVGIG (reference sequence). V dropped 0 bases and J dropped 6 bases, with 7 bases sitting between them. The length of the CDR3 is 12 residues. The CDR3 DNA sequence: TGTGCCTGGAGTGTACAGGGTGATACGCAGTATTTT. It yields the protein CAWSVQGDTQYF.

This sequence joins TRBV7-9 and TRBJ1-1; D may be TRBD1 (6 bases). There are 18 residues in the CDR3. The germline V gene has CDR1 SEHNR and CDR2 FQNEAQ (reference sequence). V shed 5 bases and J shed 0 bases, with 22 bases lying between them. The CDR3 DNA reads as TGTGCCAGCAGCCTGAGGGGCACAGGGCCCCCGATGAACACTGAAGCTTTCTTT. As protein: CASSLRGTGPPMNTEAFF.

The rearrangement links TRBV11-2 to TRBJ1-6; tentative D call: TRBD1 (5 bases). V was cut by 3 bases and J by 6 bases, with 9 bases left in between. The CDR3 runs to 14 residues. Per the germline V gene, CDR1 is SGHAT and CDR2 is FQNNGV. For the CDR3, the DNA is TGTGCCAGCAGCTTCGGGGGGTCTAATTCACCCCTCCACTTT. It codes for CASSFGGSNSPLHF.

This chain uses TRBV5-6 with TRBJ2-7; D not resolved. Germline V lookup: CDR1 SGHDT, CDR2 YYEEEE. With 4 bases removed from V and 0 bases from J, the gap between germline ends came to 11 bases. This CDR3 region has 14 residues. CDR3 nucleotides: TGTGCCAGCAGCCGAGTGGAAGACTCCTACGAGCAGTACTTC. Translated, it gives CASSRVEDSYEQYF.

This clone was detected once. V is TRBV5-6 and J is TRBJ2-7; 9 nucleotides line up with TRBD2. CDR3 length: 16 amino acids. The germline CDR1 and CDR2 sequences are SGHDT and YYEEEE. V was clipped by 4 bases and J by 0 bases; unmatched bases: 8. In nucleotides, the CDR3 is TGTGCCAGCAGCGGATTAGCGGGGGTATTCTCCTACGAGCAGTACTTC. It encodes CASSGLAGVFSYEQYF.

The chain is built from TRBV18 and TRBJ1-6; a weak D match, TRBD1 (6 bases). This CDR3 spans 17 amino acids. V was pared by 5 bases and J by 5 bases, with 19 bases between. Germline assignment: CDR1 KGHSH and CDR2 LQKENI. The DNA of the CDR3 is TGTGCCAGCTCAACGGGGAGGACAGCAGAAAATAATTCACCCCTCCACTTT. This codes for CASSTGRTAENNSPLHF.

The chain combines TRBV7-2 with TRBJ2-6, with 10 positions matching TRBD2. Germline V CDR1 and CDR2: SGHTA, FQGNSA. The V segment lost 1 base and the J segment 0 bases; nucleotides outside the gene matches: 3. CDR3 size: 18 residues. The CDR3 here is CASSLVSGGISGANVLTF. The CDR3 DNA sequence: TGTGCCAGCAGCTTAGTTAGCGGGGGGATCTCTGGGGCCAACGTCCTGACTTTC. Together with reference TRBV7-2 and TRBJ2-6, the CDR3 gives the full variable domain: GAGVSQSPSNKVTEKGKDVELRCDPISGHTALYWYRQSLGQGLEFLIYFQGNSAPDKSGLPSDRFSAERTGGSVSTLTIQRTQQEDSAVYLCASSLVSGGISGANVLTFGAGSRLTVL.

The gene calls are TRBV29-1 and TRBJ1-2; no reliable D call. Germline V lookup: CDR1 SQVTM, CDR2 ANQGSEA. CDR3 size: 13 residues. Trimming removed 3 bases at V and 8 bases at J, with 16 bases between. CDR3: CSVDQLSSGGYTF. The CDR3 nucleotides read TGCAGCGTTGATCAACTTAGTTCTGGCGGCTACACCTTC.

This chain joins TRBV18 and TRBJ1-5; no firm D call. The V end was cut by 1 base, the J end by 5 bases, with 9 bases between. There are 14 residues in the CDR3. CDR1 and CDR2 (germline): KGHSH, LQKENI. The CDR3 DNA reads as TGTGCCAGCTCACCACTGACGGCCGATCAGCCCCAGCATTTT. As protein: CASSPLTADQPQHF.

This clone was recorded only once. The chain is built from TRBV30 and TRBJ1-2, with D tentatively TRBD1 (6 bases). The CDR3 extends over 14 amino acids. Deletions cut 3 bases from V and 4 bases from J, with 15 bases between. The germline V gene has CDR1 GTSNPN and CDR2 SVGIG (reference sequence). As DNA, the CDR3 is TGTGCCTGGAGCTCAAACGCAGGGGTCTATGGCTACACCTTC. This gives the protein CAWSSNAGVYGYTF.

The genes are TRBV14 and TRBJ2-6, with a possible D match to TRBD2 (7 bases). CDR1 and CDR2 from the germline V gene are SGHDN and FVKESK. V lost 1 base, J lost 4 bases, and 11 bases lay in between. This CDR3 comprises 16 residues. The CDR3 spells CASSQGGGPGANVLTF. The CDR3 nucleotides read TGTGCCAGCAGCCAAGGGGGGGGGCCAGGGGCCAACGTCCTGACTTTC. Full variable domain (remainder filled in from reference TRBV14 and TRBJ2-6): EAGVTQFPSHSVIEKGQTVTLRCDPISGHDNLYWYRRVMGKEIKFLLHFVKESKQDESGMPNNRFLAERTGGTYSTLKVQPAELEDSGVYFCASSQGGGPGANVLTFGAGSRLTVL.

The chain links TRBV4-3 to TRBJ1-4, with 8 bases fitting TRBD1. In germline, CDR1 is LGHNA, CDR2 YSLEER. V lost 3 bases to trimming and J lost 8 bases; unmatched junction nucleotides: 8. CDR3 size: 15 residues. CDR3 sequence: CASSQLGQGSEKLFF. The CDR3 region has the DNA TGCGCCAGCAGCCAGCTAGGACAGGGTTCCGAAAAACTGTTTTTT.

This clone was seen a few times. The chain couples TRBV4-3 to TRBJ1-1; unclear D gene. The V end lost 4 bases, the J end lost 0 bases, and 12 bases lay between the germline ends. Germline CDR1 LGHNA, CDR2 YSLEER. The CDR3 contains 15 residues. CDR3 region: CASSPSTGVNTEAFF. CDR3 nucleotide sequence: TGCGCCAGCAGCCCCTCCACTGGAGTGAACACTGAAGCTTTCTTT.

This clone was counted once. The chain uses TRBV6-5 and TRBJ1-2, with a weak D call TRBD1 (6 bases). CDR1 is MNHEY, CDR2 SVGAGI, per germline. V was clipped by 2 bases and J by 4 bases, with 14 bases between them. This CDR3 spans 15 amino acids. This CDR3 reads CASSYDRTPGYGYTF. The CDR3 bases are TGTGCCAGCAGTTACGACAGGACCCCTGGCTATGGCTACACCTTC.

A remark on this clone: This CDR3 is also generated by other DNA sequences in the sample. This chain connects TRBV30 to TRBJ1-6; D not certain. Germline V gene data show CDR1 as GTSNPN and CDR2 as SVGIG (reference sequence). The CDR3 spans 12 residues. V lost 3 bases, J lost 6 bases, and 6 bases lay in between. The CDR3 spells CAWSGSNSPLHF. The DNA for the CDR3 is TGTGCCTGGAGCGGCTCTAATTCACCCCTCCACTTT. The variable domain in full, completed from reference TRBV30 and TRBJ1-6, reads SQTIHQWPATLVQPVGSPLSLECTVEGTSNPNLYWYRQAAGRGLQLLFYSVGIGQISSEVPQNLSASRPQDRQFILSSKKLLLSDSGFYLCAWSGSNSPLHFGNGTRLTVT.